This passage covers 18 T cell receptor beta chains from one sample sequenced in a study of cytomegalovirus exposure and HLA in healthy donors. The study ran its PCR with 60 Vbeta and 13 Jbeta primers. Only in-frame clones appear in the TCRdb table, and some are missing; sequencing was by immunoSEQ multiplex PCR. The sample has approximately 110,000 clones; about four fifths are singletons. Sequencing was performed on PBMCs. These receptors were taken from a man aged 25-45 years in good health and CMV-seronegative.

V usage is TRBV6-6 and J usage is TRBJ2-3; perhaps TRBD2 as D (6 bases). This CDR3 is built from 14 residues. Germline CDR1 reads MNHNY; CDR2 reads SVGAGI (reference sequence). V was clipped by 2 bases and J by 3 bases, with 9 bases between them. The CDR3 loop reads CASSYLGGTDTQYF. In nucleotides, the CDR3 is TGTGCCAGCAGTTACCTAGGAGGGACAGATACGCAGTATTTT.

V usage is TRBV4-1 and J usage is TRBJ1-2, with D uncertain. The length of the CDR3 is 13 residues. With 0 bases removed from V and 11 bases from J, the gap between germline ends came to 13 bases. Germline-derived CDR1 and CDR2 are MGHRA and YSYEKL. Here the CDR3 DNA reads TGCGCCAGCAGCCAAGATTTCCAAGCTCCGTACACCTTC. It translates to CASSQDFQAPYTF.

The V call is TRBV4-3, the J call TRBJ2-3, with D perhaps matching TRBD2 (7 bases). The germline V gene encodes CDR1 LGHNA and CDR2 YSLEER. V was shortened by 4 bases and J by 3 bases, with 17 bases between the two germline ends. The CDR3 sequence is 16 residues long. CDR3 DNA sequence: TGCGCCAGCAGCCGAGGTTCCAGGGGAGGGACAGATACGCAGTATTTT. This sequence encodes CASSRGSRGGTDTQYF.

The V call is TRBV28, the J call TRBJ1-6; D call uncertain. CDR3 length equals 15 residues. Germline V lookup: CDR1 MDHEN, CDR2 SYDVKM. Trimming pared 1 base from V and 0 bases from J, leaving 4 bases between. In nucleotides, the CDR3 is TGTGCCAGCAGTTTATTGAGCTCCTATAATTCACCCCTCCACTTT. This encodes CASSLLSSYNSPLHF.

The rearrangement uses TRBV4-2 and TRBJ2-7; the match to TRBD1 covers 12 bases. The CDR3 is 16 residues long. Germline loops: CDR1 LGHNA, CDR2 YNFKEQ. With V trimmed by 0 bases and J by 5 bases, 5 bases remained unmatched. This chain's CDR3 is CASSQDPGTGGHEQYF. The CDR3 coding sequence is TGTGCCAGCAGCCAAGATCCCGGGACAGGGGGCCACGAGCAGTACTTC.

CDR3: CASRRLGQDKNIQYF. Here the CDR3 DNA reads TGTGCCAGCAGACGGCTGGGACAGGACAAAAACATTCAGTACTTC. The V gene is TRBV6-1, the J gene TRBJ2-4, with 8 bases lining up with TRBD1. CDR1 is MNHNS and CDR2 is SASEGT in the germline V gene. V was clipped by 6 bases and J by 3 bases; unmatched bases: 7. CDR3 length equals 15 residues.

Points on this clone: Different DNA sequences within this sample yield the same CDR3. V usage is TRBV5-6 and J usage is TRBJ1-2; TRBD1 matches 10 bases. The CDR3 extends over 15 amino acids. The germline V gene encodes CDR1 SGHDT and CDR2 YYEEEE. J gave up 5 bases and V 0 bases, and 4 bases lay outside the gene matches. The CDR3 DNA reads TGTGCCAGCAGCTTGGGACAGGGGGCTAGTTATGGCTACACCTTC. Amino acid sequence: CASSLGQGASYGYTF.

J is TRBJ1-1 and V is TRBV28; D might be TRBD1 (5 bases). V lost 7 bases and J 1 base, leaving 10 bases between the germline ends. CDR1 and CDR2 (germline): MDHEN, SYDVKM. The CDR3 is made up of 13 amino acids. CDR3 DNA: TGTGCCAGCACCCTCGACAGGAACACTGAAGCTTTCTTT. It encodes CASTLDRNTEAFF. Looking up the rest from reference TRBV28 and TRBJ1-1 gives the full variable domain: DVKVTQSSRYLVKRTGEKVFLECVQDMDHENMFWYRQDPGLGLRLIYFSYDVKMKEKGDIPEGYSVSREKKERFSLILESASTNQTSMYLCASTLDRNTEAFFGQGTRLTVV.

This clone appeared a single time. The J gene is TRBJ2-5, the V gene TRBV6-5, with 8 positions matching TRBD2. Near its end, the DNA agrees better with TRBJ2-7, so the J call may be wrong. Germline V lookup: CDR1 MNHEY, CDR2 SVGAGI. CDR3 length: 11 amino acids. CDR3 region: CASGLAHEQYF. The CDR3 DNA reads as TGTGCCAGCGGACTAGCCCACGAGCAGTACTTC.

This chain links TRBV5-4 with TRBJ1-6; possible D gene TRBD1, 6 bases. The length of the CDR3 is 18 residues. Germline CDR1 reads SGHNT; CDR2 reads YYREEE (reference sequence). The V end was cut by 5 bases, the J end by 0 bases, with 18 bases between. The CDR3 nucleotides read TGTGCCAGCAGGAACAGGGACGGAGAAACCTCCTATAATTCACCCCTCCACTTT. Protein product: CASRNRDGETSYNSPLHF.

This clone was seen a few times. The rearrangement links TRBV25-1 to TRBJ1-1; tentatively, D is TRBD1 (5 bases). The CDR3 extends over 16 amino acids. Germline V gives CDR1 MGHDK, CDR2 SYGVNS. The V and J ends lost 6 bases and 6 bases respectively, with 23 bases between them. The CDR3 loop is CASSQRLIREAAEAFF. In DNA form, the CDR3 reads TGTGCCAGCAGCCAACGTTTGATCAGGGAAGCCGCTGAAGCTTTCTTT. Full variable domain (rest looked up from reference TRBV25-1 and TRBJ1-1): EADIYQTPRYLVIGTGKKITLECSQTMGHDKMYWYQQDPGMELHLIHYSYGVNSTEKGDLSSESTVSRIRTEHFPLTLESARPSHTSQYLCASSQRLIREAAEAFFGQGTRLTVV.

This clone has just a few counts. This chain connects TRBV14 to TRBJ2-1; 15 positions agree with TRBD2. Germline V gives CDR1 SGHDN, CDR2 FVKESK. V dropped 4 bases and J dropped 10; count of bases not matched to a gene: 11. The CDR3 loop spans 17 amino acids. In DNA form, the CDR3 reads TGTGCCAGCAGCCGGGGACTAGCGGGGGGCCCCTTCGTCGAGCAGTTCTTC. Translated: CASSRGLAGGPFVEQFF.

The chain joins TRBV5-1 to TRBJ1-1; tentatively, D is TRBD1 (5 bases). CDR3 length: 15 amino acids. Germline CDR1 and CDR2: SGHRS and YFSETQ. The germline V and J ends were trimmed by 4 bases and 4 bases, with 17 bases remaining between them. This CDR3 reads CASSGAVGKGTEAFF. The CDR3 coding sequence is TGCGCCAGCAGCGGGGCTGTGGGGAAAGGCACTGAAGCTTTCTTT.

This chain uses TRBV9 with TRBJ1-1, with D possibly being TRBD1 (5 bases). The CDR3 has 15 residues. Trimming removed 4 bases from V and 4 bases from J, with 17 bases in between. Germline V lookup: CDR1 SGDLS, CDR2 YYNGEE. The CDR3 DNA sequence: TGTGCCAGCAGCCCTACAGGTCAAGTGGGCACTGAAGCTTTCTTT. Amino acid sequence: CASSPTGQVGTEAFF.

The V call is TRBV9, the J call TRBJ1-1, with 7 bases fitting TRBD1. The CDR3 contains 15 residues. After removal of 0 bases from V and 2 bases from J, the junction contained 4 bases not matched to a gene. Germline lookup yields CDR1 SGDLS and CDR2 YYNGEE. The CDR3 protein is CASSVEGALNTEAFF. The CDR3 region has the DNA TGTGCCAGCAGCGTAGAGGGGGCGCTTAACACTGAAGCTTTCTTT.

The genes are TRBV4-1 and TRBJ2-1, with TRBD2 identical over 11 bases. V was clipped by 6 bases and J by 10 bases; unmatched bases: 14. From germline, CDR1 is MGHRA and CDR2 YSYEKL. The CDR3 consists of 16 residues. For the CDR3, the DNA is TGCGCCAGCAGGCAGGAGGGACTAGCGGTATCATCCGAGCAGTTCTTC. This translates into CASRQEGLAVSSEQFF.

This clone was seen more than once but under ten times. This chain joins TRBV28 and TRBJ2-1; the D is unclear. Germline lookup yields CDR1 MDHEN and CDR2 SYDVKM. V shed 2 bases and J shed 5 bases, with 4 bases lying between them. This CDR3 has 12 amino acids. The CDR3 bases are TGTGCCAGCAGTTTACAGGACAATGAGCAGTTCTTC. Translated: CASSLQDNEQFF.

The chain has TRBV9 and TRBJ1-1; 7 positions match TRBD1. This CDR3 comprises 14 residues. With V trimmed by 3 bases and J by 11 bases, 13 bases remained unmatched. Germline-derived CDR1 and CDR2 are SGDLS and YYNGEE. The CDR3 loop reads CASSAKIGGQEAFF. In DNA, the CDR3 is TGTGCCAGCAGCGCCAAGATCGGCGGACAGGAGGCTTTCTTT.